Shown below are 18 T cell receptor beta chains from a single sample sequenced in a study of spatial heterogeneity in lung cancer. Each CDR3 protein is one row after TCRdb ran MiXCR on the 5' RACE reads. Seen here are about 21,000 distinct CDR3 sequences, 4.6% observed once, and the top ten hold approximately 7.4%. Time point specified: sample taken at primary tumor resection. Whole RNA, isolated from tumor, nontumor lung or frozen PBMC, was sequenced without prior sorting. The source was PBMCs, collected at surgery. The receptor set was obtained from a male donor with early-stage non-small cell lung cancer.

Ten or more counts support this clonotype. The rearrangement uses TRBV12-3 or TRBV12-4 and TRBJ2-7; D might be TRBD2 (5 bases). The CDR3 is 14 residues long. V was cut by 6 bases and J by 0 bases, with 12 bases left in between. The DNA of the CDR3 is TGTGCCAGCAGAGCTAGCATCATCTCCTACGAGCAGTACTTC. Protein product: CASRASIISYEQYF.

This clonotype was observed many times. The V gene is TRBV10-3, the J gene TRBJ2-7; D not resolved. Germline CDR1 is ENHRY and CDR2 is SYGVKD. CDR3 length equals 12 residues. Trimming took 6 bases from V and 3 from J, leaving 9 bases between them. The CDR3 region is CAIRDVGYEQYF. The DNA for the CDR3 is TGTGCCATCAGGGATGTCGGCTACGAGCAGTACTTC.

This clonotype was seen at least ten times. The chain joins TRBV6-6 to TRBJ1-4, with TRBD1 identical over 9 bases. The CDR3 contains 14 residues. The germline V gene has CDR1 MNHNY and CDR2 SVGAGI (reference sequence). Trimming at V came to 6 bases and at J to 6 bases, leaving 5 bases not matched to a gene. The CDR3 DNA is TGTGCCAGCAGGGAGACAGGGGGTTATGAAAAACTGTTTTTT. The encoded protein is CASRETGGYEKLFF.

Points on this clonotype: Given a much more abundant clone one base away, this may be a read error. V gene TRBV9 combines with J gene TRBJ2-1, with 10 bases matching TRBD1. The CDR3 length is 14 residues. CDR1 and CDR2 (germline): SGDLS, YYNGEE. The CDR3 protein is CASSIRQGANGQFF. The DNA of the CDR3 is TGTGCCAGCAGCATTCGACAGGGGGCCAATGGGCAGTTCTTC.

This clonotype appeared many times. The DNA for the CDR3 is TGTGCCAGCAGCTCCGGACTAGCGGGGGGGCCTACCGATGAGCAGTTCTTC. Protein product: CASSSGLAGGPTDEQFF. The chain joins TRBV9 to TRBJ2-1, with 15 nucleotides matching TRBD2. With V trimmed by 4 bases and J by 8 bases, 10 bases remained unmatched. The CDR3 contains 17 residues. Germline CDR1 reads SGDLS; CDR2 reads YYNGEE.

This clonotype was seen many times. CDR3 amino acids: CASSDSGASGNTIYF. Written as DNA, the CDR3 is TGTGCCAGCAGCGATTCAGGGGCCTCTGGAAACACCATATATTTT. This sequence joins TRBV12-3 or TRBV12-4 and TRBJ1-3; D may be TRBD1 (6 bases). The CDR3 has 15 residues. Trimming took off 6 bases at V and 0 bases at J, with 12 bases between the two ends.

This clonotype was recorded at least ten times. The chain joins TRBV9 to TRBJ2-3; D unclear. V lost 3 bases and J 1 base, leaving 3 bases between the germline ends. The V gene's germline CDR1 is SGDLS and CDR2 YYNGEE. The CDR3 has 12 residues. The CDR3, as DNA: TGTGCCAGCAGCGCCCGCACAGATACGCAGTATTTT. This gives the protein CASSARTDTQYF.

The sample holds many counts of this clonotype. The chain couples TRBV6-1 to TRBJ2-1; TRBD1 matches 12 bases. The germline CDR1 and CDR2 sequences are MNHNS and SASEGT. CDR3 size: 15 residues. Trimming cost V 4 bases and J 7 bases; bases outside gene matches: 5. In nucleotides, the CDR3 is TGTGCCAGCAGTGGGGACAGGGGGCGTTTGAATGAGCAGTTCTTC. Residues: CASSGDRGRLNEQFF.

This clonotype was found many times. This rearrangement joins TRBV7-9 to TRBJ2-3; TRBD2 agrees at 11 bases. Germline lookup yields CDR1 SEHNR and CDR2 FQNEAQ (reference sequence). Trimming cost V 3 bases and J 6 bases; bases outside gene matches: 8. This CDR3 spans 16 amino acids. The chain's CDR3 is CASSLPTASGGDTQYF. The CDR3 coding sequence is TGTGCCAGCAGCTTGCCGACGGCTAGCGGGGGGGATACGCAGTATTTT.

This clonotype was observed many times. This chain links TRBV10-3 with TRBJ2-3, with TRBD2 matching 9 bases. The germline V gene encodes CDR1 ENHRY and CDR2 SYGVKD. The V gene end was trimmed by 7 bases and the J gene end by 0 bases; junction bases not matched to a gene: 2. The length of the CDR3 is 14 residues. The CDR3 here is CAIKTSGSTDTQYF. The CDR3 nucleotides read TGTGCCATCAAGACTAGCGGTAGCACAGATACGCAGTATTTT.

This clonotype occurred many times. The V and J genes are TRBV4-2 and TRBJ1-2; 7 nucleotides agree with TRBD1. V dropped 0 bases and J dropped 4; count of bases not matched to a gene: 2. The CDR3 totals 14 residues. CDR1 is LGHNA and CDR2 is YNFKEQ in the germline V gene. The CDR3 sequence: CASSQERDSYGYTF. The CDR3 DNA reads as TGTGCCAGCAGCCAAGAGAGGGACAGCTATGGCTACACCTTC.

This clonotype was recorded a few times. The chain recombines TRBV28 with TRBJ2-7; 8 nucleotides match TRBD2. This CDR3 is 16 amino acids long. In germline, CDR1 is MDHEN, CDR2 SYDVKM. Trimming took 6 bases from V and 5 from J; bases not matched to a gene: 15. The CDR3: CASSTPGGGAPDEQYF. In nucleotides, the CDR3 is TGTGCCAGCAGCACCCCGGGGGGGGGTGCCCCGGACGAGCAGTACTTC. Drawing the rest from reference TRBV28 and TRBJ2-7, the complete variable domain is DVKVTQSSRYLVKRTGEKVFLECVQDMDHENMFWYRQDPGLGLRLIYFSYDVKMKEKGDIPEGYSVSREKKERFSLILESASTNQTSMYLCASSTPGGGAPDEQYFGPGTRLTVT.

At least ten counts were recorded for this clonotype. This chain connects TRBV12-3 or TRBV12-4 to TRBJ2-1, with a possible D match to TRBD2 (7 bases). V dropped 6 bases and J dropped 5 bases, with 17 bases sitting between them. The CDR3 consists of 15 residues. This chain's CDR3 is CASSTTGGKNNEQFF. DNA of the CDR3: TGTGCCAGCAGCACCACGGGGGGCAAGAACAATGAGCAGTTCTTC.

This clonotype was seen at least ten times. The V call is TRBV2, the J call TRBJ2-5; weak D call: TRBD1 (6 bases). The germline V and J ends were trimmed by 7 bases and 7 bases, with 16 bases remaining between them. Germline V gene sequence: CDR1 SNHLY, CDR2 FYNNEI. The CDR3 has 13 amino acids. CDR3 sequence: CASTWTAVGTQYF. The CDR3 region has the DNA TGTGCCAGCACCTGGACAGCGGTTGGGACCCAGTACTTC.

This clonotype was recorded at least ten times. J is TRBJ1-2 and V is TRBV19, with 12 bases identical to TRBD1. Per germline, CDR1 LNHDA and CDR2 SQIVND (reference sequence). The CDR3 contains 15 residues. The ends lost 6 bases at V and 3 bases at J; junction bases unmatched: 5. CDR3 bases: TGTGCCAGTAGCCCCGGGACAGGGGGCCACTATGGCTACACCTTC. The encoded protein is CASSPGTGGHYGYTF.

The gene calls are TRBV20-1 and TRBJ1-2, with 8 bases that match TRBD1. In germline, CDR1 is DFQATT, CDR2 SNEGSKA (reference sequence). This CDR3 contains 15 residues. V shed 0 bases and J 4 bases; nucleotides not matched to a gene: 7. The CDR3 sequence: CSARDYQGALYGYTF. Written as DNA, the CDR3 is TGCAGTGCTAGAGATTACCAGGGGGCTCTCTATGGCTACACCTTC.

The J gene is TRBJ2-2, the V gene TRBV4-3, with 9 bases aligning to TRBD2. Germline V gene data show CDR1 as LGHNA and CDR2 as YSLEER. CDR3 length: 15 amino acids. Trimming removed 6 bases from V and 6 bases from J; junction bases left unmatched: 8. CDR3 amino acids: CASRRGSGSSGELFF. In DNA form, the CDR3 reads TGCGCCAGCAGGCGGGGTAGCGGGAGTTCCGGGGAGCTGTTTTTT.

This clonotype appeared many times. V gene TRBV5-1 combines with J gene TRBJ1-6; D is unresolved. The V end was cut by 4 bases, the J end by 8 bases, with 13 bases between. The CDR3 runs to 14 residues. CDR1 and CDR2 (germline): SGHRS, YFSETQ. CDR3 sequence: CASSVEERDSPLHF. The CDR3 DNA sequence: TGCGCCAGCAGCGTGGAGGAGAGGGATTCACCCCTCCACTTT.